Below, 3 T cell receptor beta chains from the same sample are listed, as sequenced in a study of long-term antiretroviral therapy in people with HIV (dated by TCRdb to about 2022). The immunoSEQ hsTCRB v3.0 assay was used at survey level resolution for TRB variable region sequencing. TCRdb mirrors the immuneACCESS table, restricted to in-frame sequences. Some clones are absent from its copies; in checked studies, under half trace to an unresolved V gene, and the reason for the others is unknown. This sample is represented by roughly 25,000 clones; approximately 79% of them were singletons. Over 8.5% of the sample rests with the top ten. Material: unsorted PBMCs, obtained 2.1 years after starting antiretroviral therapy. The receptor set was obtained from a man aged 25 to 40 with HIV.

This clone is a singleton in its sample. The gene calls are TRBV28 and TRBJ2-2; possibly TRBD2 for D (6 bases). There are 14 residues in the CDR3. Germline CDR1 reads MDHEN; CDR2 reads SYDVKM. The germline V and J ends were trimmed by 10 bases and 1 base, with 13 bases remaining between them. Written as DNA, the CDR3 is TGTGCCACCACGCAGGGAGGGAACACCGGGGAGCTGTTTTTT. It yields the protein CATTQGGNTGELFF.

The gene calls are TRBV2 and TRBJ2-2, with TRBD1 matching 10 bases. CDR1 and CDR2 from the germline V gene are SNHLY and FYNNEI. Trimming took 4 bases from V and 0 from J; bases not matched to a gene: 2. This CDR3 is built from 16 residues. The CDR3 DNA reads as TGTGCCAGCAGTGCGACAGGGGGCGCGAACACCGGGGAGCTGTTTTTT. Amino acid sequence: CASSATGGANTGELFF.

The chain is built from TRBV27 and TRBJ2-1; 13 bases are shared with TRBD2. CDR3 length: 17 amino acids. The ends lost 5 bases at V and 7 bases at J; junction bases unmatched: 11. Germline V gene lookup returns CDR1 MNHEY and CDR2 SMNVEV (reference sequence). CDR3 in amino acids: CASSPTRLAGGVNEQFF. The CDR3 DNA follows: TGTGCCAGCAGTCCCACGCGACTAGCGGGAGGAGTAAATGAGCAGTTCTTC.